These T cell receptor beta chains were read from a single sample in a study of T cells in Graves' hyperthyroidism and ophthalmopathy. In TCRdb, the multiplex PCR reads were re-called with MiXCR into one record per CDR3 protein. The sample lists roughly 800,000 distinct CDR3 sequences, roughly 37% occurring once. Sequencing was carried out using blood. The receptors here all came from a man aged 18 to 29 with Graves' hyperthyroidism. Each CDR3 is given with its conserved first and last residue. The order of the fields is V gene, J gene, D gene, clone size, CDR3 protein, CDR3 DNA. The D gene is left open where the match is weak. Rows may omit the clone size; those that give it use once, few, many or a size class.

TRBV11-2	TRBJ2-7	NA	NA	CASSFGSPKSDEQYF	TGTGCCAGCAGCTTTGGATCCCCGAAAAGCGACGAGCAGTACTTC
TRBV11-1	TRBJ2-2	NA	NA	CASRQDLAGELFF	TGTGCCAGCAGGCAGGACCTGGCCGGGGAGCTGTTTTTT
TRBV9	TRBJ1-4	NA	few	CASSPHGGDNEKLFF	TGTGCCAGCAGCCCCCATGGAGGGGATAATGAAAAACTGTTTTTT
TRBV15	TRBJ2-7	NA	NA	CATSRDPDAYGQYF	TGTGCCACCAGCAGAGATCCGGACGCCTACGGGCAGTACTTC
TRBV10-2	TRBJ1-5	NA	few	CASRQSDQPQHF	TGTGCTTCCCGACAGTCTGATCAGCCCCAGCATTTT
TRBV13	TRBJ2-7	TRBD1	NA	CASSLDGTGEYEQYF	TGTGCCAGCAGCTTAGATGGGACAGGGGAGTACGAGCAGTACTTC
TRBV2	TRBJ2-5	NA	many	CASRATGRAGETQYF	TGTGCCAGCAGGGCGACAGGGAGGGCGGGAGAGACCCAGTACTTC
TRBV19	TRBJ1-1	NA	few	CASSGLGPANTEAFF	TGTGCCAGTAGTGGCCTCGGACCCGCCAACACTGAAGCTTTCTTT
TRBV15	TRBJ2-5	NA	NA	CATSSVEAPADSETQYF	TGTGCCACCAGCAGCGTTGAAGCCCCTGCGGACTCGGAGACCCAGTACTTC
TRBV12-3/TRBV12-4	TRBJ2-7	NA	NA	CASSPPGSHEQYF	TGTGCCAGCAGTCCCCCAGGGTCCCACGAGCAGTACTTC
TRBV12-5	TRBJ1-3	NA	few	CASGFGTTSGNTIYF	TGTGCTAGTGGTTTCGGGACAACCTCTGGAAACACCATATATTTT
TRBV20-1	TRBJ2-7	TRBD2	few	CSATWTSGGYEQYF	TGCAGTGCTACCTGGACTAGCGGGGGGTACGAGCAGTACTTC
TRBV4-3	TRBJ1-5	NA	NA	CASSQSFSGNQPQHF	TGCGCCAGCAGCCAATCTTTCAGCGGCAATCAGCCCCAGCATTTT
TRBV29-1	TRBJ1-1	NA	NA	CSVEEGVNTGAFF	TGCAGCGTTGAAGAGGGAGTGAACACTGGAGCCTTCTTT
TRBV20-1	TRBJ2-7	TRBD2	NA	CSAGTSGYYEQYF	TGCAGCGCCGGGACTAGCGGATATTACGAGCAGTACTTC
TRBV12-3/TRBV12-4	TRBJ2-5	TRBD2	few	CASSPGGEAETQYF	TGTGCCAGCAGCCCTGGGGGGGAAGCGGAGACCCAGTACTTC
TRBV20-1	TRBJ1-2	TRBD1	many	CSAIRDREDYGYTF	TGCAGTGCTATCCGGGACAGGGAAGACTATGGCTACACCTTC
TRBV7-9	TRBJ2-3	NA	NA	CASSSGHTDTQYF	TGTGCCAGCAGCTCCGGACACACAGATACGCAGTATTTT
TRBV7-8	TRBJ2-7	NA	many	CASSRGAGEQYF	TGTGCCAGCAGCCGGGGCGCCGGCGAGCAGTACTTC
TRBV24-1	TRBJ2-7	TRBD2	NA	CATSDSAGTTSTGEQYF	TGTGCCACCAGTGATTCGGCCGGGACTACCTCAACAGGCGAGCAGTACTTC
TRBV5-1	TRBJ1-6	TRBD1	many	CASSSQGQGSPLHF	TGCGCCAGCAGCTCACAGGGGCAGGGTTCACCCCTCCACTTT
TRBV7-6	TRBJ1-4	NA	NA	CASGGRASTNEKLFF	TGTGCCAGCGGGGGCAGGGCTTCAACTAATGAAAAACTGTTTTTT
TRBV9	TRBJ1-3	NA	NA	CASTRRPGGNTIYF	TGTGCCAGCACCAGAAGGCCGGGAGGAAACACCATATATTTT
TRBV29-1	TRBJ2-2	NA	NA	CSSLTRNTGELFF	TGCAGCTCGTTGACGAGAAACACCGGGGAGCTGTTTTTT
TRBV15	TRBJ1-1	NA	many	CATSRESSTEAFF	TGTGCCACCAGCAGAGAGTCGTCAACTGAAGCTTTCTTT
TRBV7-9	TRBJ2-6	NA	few	CASSTLSGAAGAGANVLTF	TGTGCCAGCAGCACCCTAAGTGGGGCAGCCGGGGCTGGGGCCAACGTCCTGACTTTC
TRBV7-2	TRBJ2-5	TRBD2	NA	CASSSTSGLQETQYF	TGTGCCAGCAGCTCGACTAGCGGATTACAAGAGACCCAGTACTTC
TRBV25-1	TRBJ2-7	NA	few	CASSEQGQNLFEQYF	TGTGCCAGCAGTGAACAAGGGCAGAACCTCTTCGAGCAGTACTTC
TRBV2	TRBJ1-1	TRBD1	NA	CASSPGTGEKEAFF	TGTGCCAGCAGCCCCGGGACAGGAGAAAAAGAAGCTTTCTTT
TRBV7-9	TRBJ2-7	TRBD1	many	CASSLVGQGYEQYF	TGTGCCAGCAGCTTAGTAGGACAGGGATACGAGCAGTACTTC
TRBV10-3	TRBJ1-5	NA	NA	CASRLYRGIGSNQPQHF	TGTGCCAGCCGACTTTACCGGGGCATAGGGAGCAATCAGCCCCAGCATTTT
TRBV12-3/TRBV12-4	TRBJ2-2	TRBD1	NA	CASSSDRVRAGELFF	TGTGCCAGCAGTTCCGACAGGGTCCGTGCCGGGGAGCTGTTTTTT